This paragraph covers one T cell receptor beta chain sequence. Its antigen remains unknown. TCRdb's copy holds only in-frame clones and misses some; the assay was immunoSEQ multiplex PCR. The sample carries around 640,000 clones, approximately 96% recorded once. The naive CD8 population came from CD45RO-negative cells selected for CCR7, without terminally differentiated effector memory CD45RA+ cells. All donors were healthy HIV-negative adults lacking recent acute infections or vaccinations. This specimen comes from a study of shared clonotypes between healthy human individuals. Study-level points and caveats: Limitation of the genetic and exposure-history diversity represented came from the few donors. Despite large depth, sorted-subset datasets appeared incompletely sequenced.

This CDR3 has 15 residues. V gave up 5 bases and J gave up 6 bases, with 17 bases separating them. Germline values: CDR1 SGHAT, CDR2 FQNNGV. The sequence was collected from a woman in her 30s in good health. The source material was naive CD8+ T cells sorted from blood. The J gene is TRBJ2-1, the V gene TRBV11-2; the D gene is possibly TRBD2 (6 bases). This chain's CDR3 is CASSLGLTLSNEQFF. For the CDR3, the DNA is TGTGCCAGCAGCCTGGGACTCACATTGAGCAATGAGCAGTTCTTC.